This T cell receptor (beta chain) was found in a study of beta chain features in type 1 diabetes. Study-level findings and limits: There was a moderate but significant shortening of TCRB CDR3s in all four CD4+ subsets of Type 1 diabetes patients.

The isolated RNA, all of it, was reverse transcribed, so expressed TCRB transcripts were what got sequenced. Clones were read by immunoSEQ multiplex PCR, and TCRdb kept only the in-frame ones, dropping some. The sample includes 600,000 or so clones, around an eighth of them seen just once. Trimming pared 3 bases from V and 0 bases from J, leaving 15 bases between. Germline CDR1 is MNHNS and CDR2 is SASEGT. CDR3 length: 17 amino acids. On this clone itself: The antigen remains unidentified.

A sort by CD45RO/CCR7/CD25/CD127/CD95/CD27 yielded CD4+ naive, central memory, regulatory and stem cell-like memory cells. This chain uses TRBV6-1 with TRBJ2-1, with unresolved D. The sequencing input was naive CD4+ T cells from blood. The TCR originated in a man aged 25-40 years with type 1 diabetes. CDR3 DNA sequence: TGTGCCAGCAGTGATCTTGTAGGCGCGAGCTCCTACAATGAGCAGTTCTTC. The encoded protein is CASSDLVGASSYNEQFF.